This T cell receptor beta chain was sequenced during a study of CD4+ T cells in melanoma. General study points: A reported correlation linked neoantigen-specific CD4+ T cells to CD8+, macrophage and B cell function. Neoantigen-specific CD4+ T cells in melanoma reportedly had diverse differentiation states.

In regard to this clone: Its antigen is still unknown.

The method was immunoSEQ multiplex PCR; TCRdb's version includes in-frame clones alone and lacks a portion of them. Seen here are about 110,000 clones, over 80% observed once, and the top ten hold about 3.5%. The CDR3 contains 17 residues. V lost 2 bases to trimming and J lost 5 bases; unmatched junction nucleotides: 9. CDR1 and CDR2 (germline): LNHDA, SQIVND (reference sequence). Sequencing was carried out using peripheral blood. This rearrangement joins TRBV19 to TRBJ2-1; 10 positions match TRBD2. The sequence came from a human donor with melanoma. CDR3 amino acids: CASSILPGTSVHNEQFF. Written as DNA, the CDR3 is TGTGCCAGTAGTATACTTCCCGGGACTAGCGTGCACAATGAGCAGTTCTTC.